The next 22 T cell receptor beta chains were all read from a single sample in a study of cytotoxic CD8 clonotypes in ibrutinib-treated CLL. Profiled with immunoSEQ multiplex PCR; TCRdb holds only in-frame clones, not every one. The sample has about 140,000 clones, approximately 89% seen once. Source: PBMCs, taken after 12 months of ibrutinib treatment. Receptors originate from a human donor with chronic lymphocytic leukemia.

The chain is built from TRBV28 and TRBJ2-7; D gene unclear. From germline, CDR1 is MDHEN and CDR2 SYDVKM. Trimming cost V 4 bases and J 7 bases, with 5 bases left between them. The CDR3 has 10 residues. The chain's CDR3 is CASSSDEQYF. The CDR3 nucleotides read TGTGCCAGCAGTTCCGATGAGCAGTACTTC.

The V and J genes are TRBV5-1 and TRBJ2-7; 7 bases are a match to TRBD2. Germline CDR1 SGHRS, CDR2 YFSETQ. After removal of 0 bases from V and 4 bases from J, the junction contained 10 bases not matched to a gene. The CDR3 totals 16 residues. CDR3 DNA sequence: TGCGCCAGCAGCTTGGGAGGCGCGGGAGTATCTTACGAGCAGTACTTC. This gives the protein CASSLGGAGVSYEQYF.

The rearrangement links TRBV7-2 to TRBJ2-6, with D possibly matching TRBD1 (7 bases). V was pared by 4 bases and J by 3 bases, with 13 bases between. Germline-derived CDR1 and CDR2 are SGHTA and FQGNSA. The CDR3 covers 16 residues. DNA of the CDR3: TGTGCCAGCAGCTCCCAGGGGGGCGTTGGGGCCAACGTCCTGACTTTC. The encoded protein is CASSSQGGVGANVLTF.

This chain links TRBV4-2 with TRBJ2-7, with 7 bases matching TRBD1. Germline V lookup: CDR1 LGHNA, CDR2 YNFKEQ. The CDR3 runs to 16 residues. With 0 bases clipped from V and 4 bases from J, the junction kept 9 bases outside the gene matches. CDR3 in DNA: TGTGCCAGCAGCCAAGAATTCTTCGGGACAGCTTACGAGCAGTACTTC. Translating gives CASSQEFFGTAYEQYF.

The gene calls are TRBV6-1 and TRBJ2-2; the match to TRBD1 covers 9 bases. The V gene end was trimmed by 4 bases and the J gene end by 6 bases; junction bases not matched to a gene: 9. The CDR3 consists of 16 residues. Germline V lookup: CDR1 MNHNS, CDR2 SASEGT. The CDR3 bases are TGTGCCAGCAGTGTGTGGGACAGGGATATTTCCGGGGAGCTGTTTTTT. Encoded protein: CASSVWDRDISGELFF.

This clone was seen a few times. The J gene is TRBJ2-1, the V gene TRBV14; the D call may be TRBD1 or TRBD2 (5 bases each). The CDR3 loop spans 15 amino acids. The germline gives CDR1 SGHDN, CDR2 FVKESK. The V end was cut by 4 bases, the J end by 1 base, with 11 bases between. CDR3: CASSPGTASYNEQFF. The CDR3, as DNA: TGTGCCAGCAGCCCCGGGACCGCGTCCTACAATGAGCAGTTCTTC.

J is TRBJ1-1 and V is TRBV28, with 10 nucleotides matching TRBD1. CDR3 length: 16 residues. Trimming at V came to 6 bases and at J to 0 bases, leaving 7 bases not matched to a gene. Germline CDR1 is MDHEN and CDR2 is SYDVKM. In DNA, the CDR3 is TGTGCCAGCAGCCATGACAGGGGGCGGATGAACACTGAAGCTTTCTTT. Translating it yields CASSHDRGRMNTEAFF.

This sequence joins TRBV15 and TRBJ2-7; 8 bases map to TRBD1. V trimming: 3 bases; J trimming: 2 bases; junction bases outside the gene matches: 3. The CDR3 spans 14 residues. Germline V lookup: CDR1 LNHNV, CDR2 YYDKDF (reference sequence). CDR3: CATSRGQAAYEQYF. Here the CDR3 DNA reads TGTGCCACCAGCAGGGGACAGGCGGCCTACGAGCAGTACTTC.

About this clone itself: Likely a read error: the CDR3 ends without its conserved phenylalanine or tryptophan. Because the CDR3's place on the DNA is in doubt, the DNA is left out and the CDR3 is given as listed by TCRdb. The V call is TRBV29-1, the J call TRBJ2-3; the table's D gene call, TRBD2, was not cross checked with the DNA. The germline CDR1 and CDR2 sequences are SQVTM and ANQGSEA. Ends included, the CDR3 has 11 residues. CDR3: CSVEDGNRETS.

The chain has TRBV18 and TRBJ1-5, with 7 bases fitting TRBD1. CDR1 and CDR2 from the germline V gene are KGHSH and LQKENI. The CDR3 is 19 amino acids. The V and J ends lost 6 bases and 6 bases, in that order; junction bases with no gene match: 23. The CDR3 coding sequence is TGTGCCAGCTCCCCTACCAGACAGGGCGTCGCGGGGTTGGGTCAGCCCCAGCATTTT. This translates into CASSPTRQGVAGLGQPQHF. The whole variable domain, filled in from reference TRBV18 and TRBJ1-5, reads NAGVMQNPRHLVRRRGQEARLRCSPMKGHSHVYWYRQLPEEGLKFMVYLQKENIIDESGMPKERFSAEFPKEGPSILRIQQVVRGDSAAYFCASSPTRQGVAGLGQPQHFGDGTRLSIL.

The V and J genes are TRBV29-1 and TRBJ2-3; the D gene is possibly TRBD1 (7 bases). The CDR3 is 19 residues long. The germline V and J ends were trimmed by 1 base and 2 bases, with 25 bases remaining between them. From germline, CDR1 is SQVTM and CDR2 ANQGSEA. The CDR3 bases are TGCAGCGTTGAAGCGCCCCGGGGACTGGCAGGGGGTATCACAGATACGCAGTATTTT. Residues: CSVEAPRGLAGGITDTQYF.

The rearrangement links TRBV19 to TRBJ2-5; TRBD2 matches at 9 bases. V lost 7 bases, J lost 1 base, and 4 bases stayed unmatched. The CDR3 covers 14 residues. The germline CDR1 and CDR2 sequences are LNHDA and SQIVND (reference sequence). In DNA, the CDR3 is TGTGCCAGTAACAGCGGGAGGACCCAAGAGACCCAGTACTTC. This encodes CASNSGRTQETQYF.

The CDR3 spells CASSDGLGNTEAFF. The CDR3 DNA reads as TGTGCCAGCAGTGATGGGCTGGGGAACACTGAAGCTTTCTTT. The chain has TRBV25-1 and TRBJ1-1, with D unclear. Trimming took off 3 bases at V and 1 base at J, with 9 bases between the two ends. This CDR3 spans 14 amino acids. Germline V gene data show CDR1 as MGHDK and CDR2 as SYGVNS.

The chain recombines TRBV6-5 with TRBJ2-2, with 9 bases matching TRBD2. There are 15 residues in the CDR3. CDR1 is MNHEY, CDR2 SVGAGI, per germline. Trimming removed 5 bases from V and 5 bases from J; junction bases left unmatched: 6. The CDR3 loop is CASSRGGGATGELFF. CDR3 nucleotides: TGTGCCAGCAGTCGGGGCGGGGGGGCGACCGGGGAGCTGTTTTTT.

The chain recombines TRBV19 with TRBJ2-5; D remains unclear. Germline values: CDR1 LNHDA, CDR2 SQIVND (reference sequence). CDR3 size: 14 residues. V gave up 2 bases and J gave up 1 base, with 8 bases separating them. CDR3: CASSISLRQETQYF. For the CDR3, the DNA is TGTGCCAGTAGTATATCTCTTCGCCAAGAGACCCAGTACTTC.

The rearrangement links TRBV6-5 to TRBJ1-2; unclear D gene. Germline V lookup: CDR1 MNHEY, CDR2 SVGAGI. This CDR3 is built from 12 residues. V was trimmed by 8 bases and J by 3 bases, leaving 10 bases between them. The CDR3 DNA sequence: TGTGCCAGCGGTAAGGGCGACTATGGCTACACCTTC. Its protein is CASGKGDYGYTF.

This clone was detected once. The chain joins TRBV7-3 to TRBJ1-3; 8 nucleotides agree with TRBD1. V shed 5 bases, J shed 4 bases, and the junction held 7 bases outside the gene matches. CDR1 and CDR2 from the germline V gene are SGHTA and FQGTGA. CDR3 length: 15 residues. The CDR3 coding sequence is TGTGCCAGCAGCGATCAGGGGGCCGCCGGAAACACCATATATTTT. This encodes CASSDQGAAGNTIYF.

This clone was picked up one time. This chain connects TRBV5-4 to TRBJ2-1; 7 bases align to TRBD2. Germline CDR1 reads SGHNT; CDR2 reads YYREEE (reference sequence). V shed 4 bases and J 9 bases; nucleotides not matched to a gene: 10. The CDR3 is made up of 14 amino acids. The CDR3 sequence is CASSRWTSGSEQFF. The CDR3 region has the DNA TGTGCCAGCAGCAGATGGACTAGTGGAAGTGAGCAGTTCTTC.

The chain uses TRBV28 and TRBJ1-2, with 7 bases lining up with TRBD1. The germline gives CDR1 MDHEN, CDR2 SYDVKM. This CDR3 spans 15 amino acids. The junction had 11 bases not matched to a gene; V was cut back by 5 bases and J by 5 bases. This chain's CDR3 is CASSPGQAQDYGYTF. The CDR3 nucleotides are TGTGCCAGCAGTCCTGGACAGGCCCAGGATTATGGCTACACCTTC.

The chain uses TRBV29-1 and TRBJ2-3; TRBD2 matches at 13 bases. Germline V gives CDR1 SQVTM, CDR2 ANQGSEA. Unmatched junction bases numbered 10, after V lost 2 bases and J lost 2 bases. The CDR3 sequence is 18 residues long. Here the CDR3 reads CSVESLAGGPFDTDTQYF. As DNA, the CDR3 is TGCAGCGTTGAATCACTAGCGGGAGGGCCTTTCGACACAGATACGCAGTATTTT.

J is TRBJ2-7 and V is TRBV5-5, with 11 bases lining up with TRBD1. This CDR3 spans 15 amino acids. Germline loops: CDR1 SGHKS, CDR2 YYEKEE (reference sequence). Trimming cost V 4 bases and J 7 bases; bases outside gene matches: 10. The CDR3 loop is CASSPGTGGRMEQYF. The CDR3 DNA follows: TGTGCCAGCAGCCCCGGGACAGGGGGACGGATGGAGCAGTACTTC.

The rearrangement joins TRBV28 to TRBJ2-1; TRBD2 matches 8 bases. The length of the CDR3 is 14 residues. CDR1 MDHEN and CDR2 SYDVKM come from the germline V gene. V shed 3 bases, J shed 4 bases, and the junction held 2 bases outside the gene matches. As DNA, the CDR3 is TGTGCCAGCAGTTTGCCTAGCGGGTACAATGAGCAGTTCTTC. Amino acid sequence: CASSLPSGYNEQFF.